These 5 T cell receptor beta chains were all obtained from the same sample, sequenced in a study of cytomegalovirus exposure and HLA in healthy donors. Primers: 60 Vbeta forward and 13 Jbeta reverse. Repertoires were generated with immunoSEQ multiplex PCR, while TCRdb's copy carries only in-frame clones and drops some. The repertoire holds 110,000 or so clones, with about 70% as singletons. Sequenced: PBMCs. The receptors shown here come from a young man in good health and CMV-seronegative.

There are a few counts of this clone. J is TRBJ2-2 and V is TRBV4-1, with a possible D match to TRBD2 (5 bases). V was shortened by 3 bases and J by 7 bases, with 12 bases between the two germline ends. Germline CDR1 reads MGHRA; CDR2 reads YSYEKL. There are 14 residues in the CDR3. The CDR3 DNA reads TGCGCCAGCAGCCAGCCCGTCGGGGTCGGGGAGCTGTTTTTT. Amino acids: CASSQPVGVGELFF.

The J gene is TRBJ2-6, the V gene TRBV19; D remains ambiguous. CDR3 size: 13 residues. The germline CDR1 and CDR2 sequences are LNHDA and SQIVND (reference sequence). V was clipped by 9 bases and J by 4 bases, with 10 bases between them. The CDR3 DNA is TGTGCCAGCCACCTGAGCGGGGCCAACGTCCTGACTTTC. It yields the protein CASHLSGANVLTF.

This clone was recorded at least ten times. The V gene is TRBV10-3, the J gene TRBJ1-1; perhaps TRBD1 as D (5 bases). This CDR3 has 13 amino acids. Deletions cut 7 bases from V and 1 base from J, with 10 bases between. In germline, CDR1 is ENHRY, CDR2 SYGVKD. In nucleotides, the CDR3 is TGTGCCATCAAAGACAGACAGAACACTGAAGCTTTCTTT. Its protein product is CAIKDRQNTEAFF.

In this sample, this clone turned up once. V is TRBV14 and J is TRBJ2-5; a possible D gene is TRBD1 (6 bases). The closer fit of TRBJ2-7 to the DNA end suggests the J call may be wrong. CDR3 length equals 16 residues. The germline V gene encodes CDR1 SGHDN and CDR2 FVKESK. The CDR3 spells CASSQPLAGASYEQYF. CDR3 in DNA: TGTGCCAGCAGCCAACCTTTGGCAGGGGCCTCCTACGAGCAGTACTTC.

The chain couples TRBV15 to TRBJ1-2, with D tentatively TRBD1 (6 bases). This CDR3 region has 19 residues. CDR1 LNHNV and CDR2 YYDKDF come from the germline V gene (reference sequence). V lost 0 bases and J 3 bases, leaving 23 bases between the germline ends. The CDR3 coding sequence is TGTGCCACCAGCAGAGATATCCGGGACACTTCTATGGAAGACTATGGCTACACCTTC. Translation gives CATSRDIRDTSMEDYGYTF.